This TCR beta chain was captured in a study of early T cells in non-severe SARS-CoV-2 infection. TCRdb called the 5' RACE reads again in MiXCR, with one record for every CDR3 protein. The repertoire consists of about 61,000 distinct CDR3 sequences, with about 12% occurring once and the leading ten covering approximately 1.1%. The CDR3 loop spans 16 amino acids. CDR1 is MNHNY, CDR2 SVGAGI, per germline (reference sequence). V was clipped by 2 bases and J by 0 bases, with 13 bases between them. This clonotype originated in an adult who was a healthcare worker with PCR-confirmed SARS-CoV-2 infection or an uninfected control (not recorded which). The donor label of this sample is uncertain. Sequenced material: whole blood, taken at baseline. The chain is built from TRBV6-6 and TRBJ1-1; a weak D match, TRBD1 (5 bases). CDR3 in DNA: TGTGCCAGCAGTTACCCGGGGACGTCTTTGAACACTGAAGCTTTCTTT. Protein: CASSYPGTSLNTEAFF.